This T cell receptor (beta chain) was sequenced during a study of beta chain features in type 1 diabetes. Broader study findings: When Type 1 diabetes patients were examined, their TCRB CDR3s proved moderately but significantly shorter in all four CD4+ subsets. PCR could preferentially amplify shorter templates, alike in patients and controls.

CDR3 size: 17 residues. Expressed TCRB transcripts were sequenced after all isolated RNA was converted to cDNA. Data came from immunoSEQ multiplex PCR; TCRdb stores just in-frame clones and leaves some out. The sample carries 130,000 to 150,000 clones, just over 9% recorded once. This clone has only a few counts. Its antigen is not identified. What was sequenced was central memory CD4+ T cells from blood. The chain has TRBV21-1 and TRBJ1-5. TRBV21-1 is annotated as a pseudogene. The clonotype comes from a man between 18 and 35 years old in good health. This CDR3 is CASSKLARSIGNQPQHF. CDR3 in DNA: TGTGCCAGCAGCAAACTAGCCAGATCTATAGGCAATCAGCCCCAGCATTTT.